This T cell receptor (beta chain) was identified in a study of blood T cell repertoires in COVID-19. Of note for this clone: The identical CDR3 is also encoded by other nucleotide sequences in the sample.

In the authors' methods: Estimation of nucleated cell counts relied on the amplification of reference gene primers. This table comes from immunoSEQ multiplex PCR, and its TCRdb copy is limited to in-frame clones, with some not included. The V and J calls and clone size were taken over from that table, and D and trimming were inferred from the DNA. The table records some 270,000 clones, 80% to 95% of them present only once. The CDR3 extends over 13 amino acids. The germline V gene encodes CDR1 LGHDT and CDR2 YNNKEL (reference sequence). Trimming took 3 bases from V and 5 from J, leaving 10 bases between them. Everyone who took part was roughly 18 to 89 years old, and they came from about 23 US areas. Donors were grouped by their self-reported clinical history.

The clonotype was recovered from a man in his forties or fifties who had been exposed to COVID-19. The specimen sequenced was PBMCs or T cells enriched from blood (not recorded which). The V and J genes are TRBV3-1 (or the pseudogene TRBV3-2) and TRBJ1-1; tentative D call: TRBD1 (5 bases). CDR3 loop: CASSQVGGTEAFF. The CDR3 coding sequence is TGTGCCAGCAGCCAGGTGGGGGGGACTGAAGCTTTCTTT.